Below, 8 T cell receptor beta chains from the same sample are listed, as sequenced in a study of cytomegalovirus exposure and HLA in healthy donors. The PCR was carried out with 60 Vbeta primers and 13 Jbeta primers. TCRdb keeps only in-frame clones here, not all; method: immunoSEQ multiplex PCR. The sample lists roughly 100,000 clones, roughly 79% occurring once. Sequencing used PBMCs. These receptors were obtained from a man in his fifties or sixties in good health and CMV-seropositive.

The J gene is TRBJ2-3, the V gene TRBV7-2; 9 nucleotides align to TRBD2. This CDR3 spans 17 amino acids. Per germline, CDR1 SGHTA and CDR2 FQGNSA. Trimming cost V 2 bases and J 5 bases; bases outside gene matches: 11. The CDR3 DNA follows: TGTGCCAGCAGCTTATCGGGTGCGGGGGGGGCCTTAGATACGCAGTATTTT. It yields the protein CASSLSGAGGALDTQYF. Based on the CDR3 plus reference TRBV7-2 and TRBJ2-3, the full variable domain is GAGVSQSPSNKVTEKGKDVELRCDPISGHTALYWYRQSLGQGLEFLIYFQGNSAPDKSGLPSDRFSAERTGGSVSTLTIQRTQQEDSAVYLCASSLSGAGGALDTQYFGPGTRLTVL.

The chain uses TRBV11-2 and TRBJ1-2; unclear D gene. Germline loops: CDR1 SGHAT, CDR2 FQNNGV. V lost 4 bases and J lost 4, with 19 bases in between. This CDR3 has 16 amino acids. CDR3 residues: CASSSLQARRIYGYTF. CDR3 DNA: TGTGCCAGCAGCTCCCTCCAAGCCCGGCGGATCTATGGCTACACCTTC.

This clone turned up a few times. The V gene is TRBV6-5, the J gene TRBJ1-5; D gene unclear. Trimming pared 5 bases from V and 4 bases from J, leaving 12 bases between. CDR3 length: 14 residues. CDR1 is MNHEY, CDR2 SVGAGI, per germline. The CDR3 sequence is CASSERWTNQPQHF. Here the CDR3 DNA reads TGTGCCAGCAGTGAAAGATGGACTAATCAGCCCCAGCATTTT.

For the CDR3, the DNA is TGTGCCAGCAGCTTGGGAGGGACAGGGGTAGGAGGCTACACCTTC. Its translation: CASSLGGTGVGGYTF. This sequence joins TRBV5-4 and TRBJ1-2; 10 bases match TRBD1. V lost 0 bases, J lost 8 bases, and 7 bases stayed unmatched. CDR1 is SGHNT and CDR2 is YYREEE in the germline V gene (reference sequence). The CDR3 runs to 15 residues.

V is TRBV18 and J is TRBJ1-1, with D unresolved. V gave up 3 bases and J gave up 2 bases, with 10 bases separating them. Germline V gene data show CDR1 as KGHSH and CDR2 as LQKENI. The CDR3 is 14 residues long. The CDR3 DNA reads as TGTGCCAGCTCACCTACACAAGAAAACACTGAAGCTTTCTTT. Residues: CASSPTQENTEAFF. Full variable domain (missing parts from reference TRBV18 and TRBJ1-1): NAGVMQNPRHLVRRRGQEARLRCSPMKGHSHVYWYRQLPEEGLKFMVYLQKENIIDESGMPKERFSAEFPKEGPSILRIQQVVRGDSAAYFCASSPTQENTEAFFGQGTRLTVV.

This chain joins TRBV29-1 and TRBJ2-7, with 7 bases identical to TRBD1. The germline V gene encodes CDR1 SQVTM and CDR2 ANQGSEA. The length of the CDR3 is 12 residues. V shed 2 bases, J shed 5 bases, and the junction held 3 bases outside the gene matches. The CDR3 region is CSVERDSHEQYF. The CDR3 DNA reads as TGCAGCGTTGAACGGGACAGCCACGAGCAGTACTTC.

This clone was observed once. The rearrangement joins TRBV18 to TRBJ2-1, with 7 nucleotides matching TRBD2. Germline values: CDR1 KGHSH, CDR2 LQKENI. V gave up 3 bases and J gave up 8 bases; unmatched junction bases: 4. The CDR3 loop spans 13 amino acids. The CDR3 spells CASSPGGGDEQFF. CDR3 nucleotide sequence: TGTGCCAGCTCACCGGGCGGGGGTGATGAGCAGTTCTTC.

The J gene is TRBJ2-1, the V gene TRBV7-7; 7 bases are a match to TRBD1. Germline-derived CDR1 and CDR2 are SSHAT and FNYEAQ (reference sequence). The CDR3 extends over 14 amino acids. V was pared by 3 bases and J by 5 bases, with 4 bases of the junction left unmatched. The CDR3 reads CASSFGDSNNEQFF. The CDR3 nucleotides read TGTGCCAGCAGCTTCGGGGACAGCAACAATGAGCAGTTCTTC.